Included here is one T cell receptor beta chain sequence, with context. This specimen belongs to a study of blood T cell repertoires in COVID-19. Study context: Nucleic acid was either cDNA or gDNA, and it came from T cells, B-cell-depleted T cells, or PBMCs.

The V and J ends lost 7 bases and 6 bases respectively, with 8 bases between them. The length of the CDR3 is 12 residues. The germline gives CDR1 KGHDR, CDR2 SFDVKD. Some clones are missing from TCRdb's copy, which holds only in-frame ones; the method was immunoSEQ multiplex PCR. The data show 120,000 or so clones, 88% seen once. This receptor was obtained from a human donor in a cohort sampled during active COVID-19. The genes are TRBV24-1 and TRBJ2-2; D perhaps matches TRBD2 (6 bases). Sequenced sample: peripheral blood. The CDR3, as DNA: TGTGCCACCAGCCCGGGGGCCGGGGAGCTGTTTTTT. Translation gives CATSPGAGELFF.